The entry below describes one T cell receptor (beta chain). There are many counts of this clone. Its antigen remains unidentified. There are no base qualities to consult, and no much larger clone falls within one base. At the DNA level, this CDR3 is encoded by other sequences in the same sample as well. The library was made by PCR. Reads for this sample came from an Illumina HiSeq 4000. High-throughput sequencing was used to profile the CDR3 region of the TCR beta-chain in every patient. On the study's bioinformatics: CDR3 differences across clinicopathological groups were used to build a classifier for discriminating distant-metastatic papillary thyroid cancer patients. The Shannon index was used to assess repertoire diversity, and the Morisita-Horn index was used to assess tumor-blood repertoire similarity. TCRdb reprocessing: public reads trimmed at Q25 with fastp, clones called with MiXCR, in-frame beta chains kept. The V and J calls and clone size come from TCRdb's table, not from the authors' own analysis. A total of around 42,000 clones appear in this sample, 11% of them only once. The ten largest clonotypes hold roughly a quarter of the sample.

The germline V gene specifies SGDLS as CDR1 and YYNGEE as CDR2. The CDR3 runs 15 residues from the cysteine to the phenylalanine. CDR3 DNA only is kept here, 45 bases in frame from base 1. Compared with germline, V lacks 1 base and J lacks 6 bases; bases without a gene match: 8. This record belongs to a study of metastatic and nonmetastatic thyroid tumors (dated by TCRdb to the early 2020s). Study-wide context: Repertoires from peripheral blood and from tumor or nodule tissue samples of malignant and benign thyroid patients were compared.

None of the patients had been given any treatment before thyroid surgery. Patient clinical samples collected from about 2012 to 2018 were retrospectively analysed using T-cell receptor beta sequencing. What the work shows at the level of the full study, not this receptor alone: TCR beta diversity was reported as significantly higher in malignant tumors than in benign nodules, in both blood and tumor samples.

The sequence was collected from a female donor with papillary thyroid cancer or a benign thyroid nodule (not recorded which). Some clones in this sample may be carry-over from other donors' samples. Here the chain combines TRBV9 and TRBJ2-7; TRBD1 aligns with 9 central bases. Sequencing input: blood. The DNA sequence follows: TGTGCCAGCAGCGTAACTCCGGGACAGGGTGGCGAGCAGTACTTC. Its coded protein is CASSVTPGQGGEQYF.